This T cell receptor (beta chain) was recorded in a study of CD8 T cells in Susac syndrome. After extraction with the RNeasy kit, about 0.5 to 1 ug of the RNA was reverse transcribed using random hexamers. TCRdb reprocessed the immunoSEQ multiplex PCR reads via MiXCR and lists one record per CDR3 protein. The repertoire holds 150,000 to 200,000 distinct CDR3 sequences, with 91% as singletons. CDR3 length: 13 residues. Between the trimmed V and J ends, which lost 4 bases and 4 bases, there was a span of 10 bases. Germline V lookup: CDR1 LNHDA, CDR2 SQIVND (reference sequence). The chain joins TRBV19 to TRBJ1-1; a possible D gene is TRBD1 (5 bases). The sequence was obtained from a human donor with Susac syndrome. Source material: CD4+ T cells from PBMCs. The CDR3 spells CASSRAGTTEAFF. In nucleotides, the CDR3 is TGTGCCAGTAGTAGGGCAGGGACCACTGAAGCTTTCTTT. Together with reference TRBV19 and TRBJ1-1, the CDR3 gives the full variable domain: DGGITQSPKYLFRKEGQNVTLSCEQNLNHDAMYWYRQDPGQGLRLIYYSQIVNDFQKGDIAEGYSVSREKKESFPLTVTSAQKNPTAFYLCASSRAGTTEAFFGQGTRLTVV.